This passage covers 20 T cell receptor beta chains from one sample sequenced in a study of blood T cell repertoires in COVID-19 (dated by TCRdb to the early 2020s). Receptors were amplified or captured by the immunoSEQ multiplex PCR assay. TCRdb stores this immuneACCESS table with in-frame sequences only. Part of the clones is absent; in the studies checked, under half of the shortfall reflects unresolved V genes, and no reason is known for the rest. This sample holds approximately 280,000 clones; 89% were observed only once. Roughly 2.2% of the sample goes to the ten largest clones. The material sequenced was peripheral blood. The source is a middle-aged man with acute or convalescent COVID-19.

This clone has just one count. V and J are TRBV7-9 and TRBJ1-2; D remains unclear. Looked up from germline, CDR1 is SEHNR and CDR2 is FQNEAQ (reference sequence). Trimming took off 3 bases at V and 4 bases at J, with 9 bases between the two ends. The CDR3 covers 13 residues. CDR3 sequence: CASSFDGPYGYTF. The CDR3 DNA reads TGTGCCAGCAGCTTTGATGGCCCCTATGGCTACACCTTC.

The chain recombines TRBV10-1 with TRBJ2-3; 11 bases match TRBD2. The V gene's germline CDR1 is WNHNN and CDR2 SYGVQD (reference sequence). The junction had 8 bases not matched to a gene; V was cut back by 2 bases and J by 13 bases. The CDR3 runs to 14 residues. This CDR3 reads CASSETLAGGPEYF. In nucleotides, the CDR3 is TGCGCCAGCAGTGAGACGCTAGCGGGGGGTCCCGAGTATTTT.

The chain combines TRBV9 with TRBJ1-4; TRBD1 agrees at 9 bases. Per the germline V gene, CDR1 is SGDLS and CDR2 is YYNGEE. V was pared by 3 bases and J by 10 bases, with 7 bases of the junction left unmatched. The length of the CDR3 is 14 residues. The CDR3 sequence is CASSARTGESKLFF. The CDR3, as DNA: TGTGCCAGCAGCGCCCGGACAGGGGAGTCAAAACTGTTTTTT.

The V call is TRBV3-1 (or the pseudogene TRBV3-2), the J call TRBJ2-5; 9 positions match TRBD2. Trimming cost V 7 bases and J 5 bases; bases outside gene matches: 14. Per germline, CDR1 LGHDT and CDR2 YNNKEL (reference sequence). This CDR3 is built from 16 residues. CDR3: CASIKGARGGPETQYF. Written as DNA, the CDR3 is TGTGCCAGCATTAAAGGGGCGCGGGGGGGCCCGGAGACCCAGTACTTC.

The chain is built from TRBV18 and TRBJ1-2; no clear D gene. Germline CDR1 and CDR2: KGHSH and LQKENI. Trimming cost V 4 bases and J 5 bases, with 11 bases left between them. The CDR3 has 13 residues. The CDR3 DNA follows: TGTGCCAGCTCACACGGAGAGCTATATGGCTACACCTTC. It translates to CASSHGELYGYTF.

This clone was picked up a small number of times. This chain uses TRBV19 with TRBJ1-1; TRBD1 is a possible D gene (5 bases). Trimming pared 5 bases from V and 4 bases from J, leaving 17 bases between. Per germline, CDR1 LNHDA and CDR2 SQIVND (reference sequence). The CDR3 loop spans 15 amino acids. The CDR3 protein is CASSRPSGGGTEAFF. The CDR3 DNA reads as TGTGCCAGTAGTCGACCTTCGGGCGGGGGCACTGAAGCTTTCTTT.

The chain combines TRBV7-9 with TRBJ2-3; 7 nucleotides align to TRBD1. CDR3 length equals 15 residues. Per germline, CDR1 SEHNR and CDR2 FQNEAQ (reference sequence). V trimming: 1 base; J trimming: 1 base; junction bases outside the gene matches: 2. CDR3 amino acids: CASSLVTGGTDTQYF. The CDR3 bases are TGTGCCAGCAGCTTAGTAACAGGGGGCACAGATACGCAGTATTTT.

V and J are TRBV7-3 and TRBJ2-3; D gene uncertain. Germline V gene data show CDR1 as SGHTA and CDR2 as FQGTGA. This CDR3 comprises 14 residues. The V gene lost 4 bases and the J gene lost 2 bases, with 10 bases spanning the gap. The CDR3 sequence: CASSSGSTTDTQYF. The CDR3 coding sequence is TGTGCCAGCAGCTCCGGTTCTACCACAGATACGCAGTATTTT.

CDR3 loop: CASSLGPSGTTDTQYF. In DNA form, the CDR3 reads TGCGCCAGCAGCTTGGGGCCTAGCGGGACCACAGATACGCAGTATTTT. The V and J genes are TRBV5-1 and TRBJ2-3, with 9 bases identical to TRBD2. Germline assignment: CDR1 SGHRS and CDR2 YFSETQ. The J segment lost 2 bases and the V segment lost 0 bases, leaving 4 bases of the junction unmatched. This CDR3 is built from 16 residues.

The chain joins TRBV5-5 to TRBJ1-2; 7 bases match TRBD1. With 2 bases clipped from V and 8 bases from J, the junction kept 12 bases outside the gene matches. The CDR3 loop spans 15 amino acids. The germline CDR1 and CDR2 sequences are SGHKS and YYEKEE (reference sequence). CDR3 bases: TGTGCCAGCAGCTTCTCCGACAGGGCCCCGGGGGGCTACACCTTC. Protein product: CASSFSDRAPGGYTF.

The rearrangement links TRBV18 to TRBJ2-3; maybe TRBD1 (5 bases). Trimming pared 6 bases from V and 6 bases from J, leaving 16 bases between. This CDR3 is 14 amino acids long. Germline loops: CDR1 KGHSH, CDR2 LQKENI. CDR3 nucleotide sequence: TGTGCCAGCTCGCTACAGGTCGGAAGGGATACGCAGTATTTT. Its protein is CASSLQVGRDTQYF.

The J gene is TRBJ1-4, the V gene TRBV18; D gene ambiguous. There are 14 residues in the CDR3. V lost 6 bases to trimming and J lost 3 bases, with 11 bases between them. The germline V gene encodes CDR1 KGHSH and CDR2 LQKENI. The CDR3 sequence: CASSPGVANEKLFF. The CDR3 nucleotides read TGTGCCAGCTCCCCCGGAGTCGCTAATGAAAAACTGTTTTTT.

The V gene is TRBV4-1, the J gene TRBJ2-5; D perhaps matches TRBD1 (5 bases). The CDR3 length is 16 residues. The germline gives CDR1 MGHRA, CDR2 YSYEKL. The V gene lost 0 bases and the J gene lost 2 bases, with 13 bases spanning the gap. CDR3 sequence (DNA): TGCGCCAGCAGCCAAGATCGAGGACACAGACAAGAGACCCAGTACTTC. It is translated as CASSQDRGHRQETQYF.

The rearrangement joins TRBV25-1 to TRBJ1-4; D remains unclear. This CDR3 region has 14 residues. Trimming cost V 3 bases and J 4 bases, with 9 bases left between them. Looked up from germline, CDR1 is MGHDK and CDR2 is SYGVNS. The CDR3 sequence is CASSEHGHNEKLFF. The CDR3 DNA is TGTGCCAGCAGTGAGCATGGGCATAATGAAAAACTGTTTTTT.

The chain links TRBV19 to TRBJ2-3; TRBD2 agrees at 10 bases. CDR1 and CDR2 from the germline V gene are LNHDA and SQIVND (reference sequence). J was trimmed by 8 bases and V by 5 bases; bases with no gene match: 10. The CDR3 covers 15 residues. The DNA for the CDR3 is TGTGCCAGTAGTGGGTTAGCGGGGGGCCCCGGTACGCAGTATTTT. Residues: CASSGLAGGPGTQYF.

The table lists this clone with a count of one. The rearrangement joins TRBV6-5 to TRBJ1-3, with no clear D. The V end was cut by 6 bases, the J end by 7 bases, with 13 bases between. CDR3 size: 13 residues. Germline loops: CDR1 MNHEY, CDR2 SVGAGI. CDR3 residues: CASSSSFRNTIYF. DNA of the CDR3: TGTGCCAGCAGCTCATCGTTCCGGAACACCATATATTTT.

V and J are TRBV11-2 and TRBJ1-1; D possibly corresponds to TRBD1 (5 bases). CDR1 is SGHAT, CDR2 FQNNGV, per germline. V was pared by 5 bases and J by 4 bases, with 14 bases between. This CDR3 has 14 amino acids. CDR3 sequence (DNA): TGTGCCAGCAGCATAGTCAGGGTAGGCACTGAAGCTTTCTTT. Translating it yields CASSIVRVGTEAFF.

This chain connects TRBV11-3 to TRBJ2-1; a weak D match, TRBD1 (6 bases). Germline V gives CDR1 SGHNT, CDR2 YENEEA. Trimming shortened V by 3 bases and J by 4 bases, and 7 bases separated the two germline ends. The CDR3 runs to 13 residues. CDR3 coding DNA: TGTGCCAGCAGCTTGGGGGCTTACAATGAGCAGTTCTTC. This sequence encodes CASSLGAYNEQFF.

The chain joins TRBV6-5 to TRBJ2-3; D may be TRBD2 (7 bases). V was cut by 7 bases and J by 11 bases, with 16 bases left in between. Per the germline V gene, CDR1 is MNHEY and CDR2 is SVGAGI. The CDR3 contains 12 residues. The CDR3 DNA is TGTGCCAGCACCGCCCCGGGGGGCGGGCAGTATTTT. Its translation is CASTAPGGGQYF.

The CDR3 sequence: CASFDRGAGANVLTF. CDR3 DNA sequence: TGTGCCAGCTTCGACAGGGGGGCCGGGGCCAACGTCCTGACTTTC. The chain has TRBV6-5 and TRBJ2-6; TRBD1 matches 9 bases. The CDR3 loop spans 15 amino acids. Germline-derived CDR1 and CDR2 are MNHEY and SVGAGI. After removal of 8 bases from V and 4 bases from J, the junction contained 6 bases not matched to a gene.